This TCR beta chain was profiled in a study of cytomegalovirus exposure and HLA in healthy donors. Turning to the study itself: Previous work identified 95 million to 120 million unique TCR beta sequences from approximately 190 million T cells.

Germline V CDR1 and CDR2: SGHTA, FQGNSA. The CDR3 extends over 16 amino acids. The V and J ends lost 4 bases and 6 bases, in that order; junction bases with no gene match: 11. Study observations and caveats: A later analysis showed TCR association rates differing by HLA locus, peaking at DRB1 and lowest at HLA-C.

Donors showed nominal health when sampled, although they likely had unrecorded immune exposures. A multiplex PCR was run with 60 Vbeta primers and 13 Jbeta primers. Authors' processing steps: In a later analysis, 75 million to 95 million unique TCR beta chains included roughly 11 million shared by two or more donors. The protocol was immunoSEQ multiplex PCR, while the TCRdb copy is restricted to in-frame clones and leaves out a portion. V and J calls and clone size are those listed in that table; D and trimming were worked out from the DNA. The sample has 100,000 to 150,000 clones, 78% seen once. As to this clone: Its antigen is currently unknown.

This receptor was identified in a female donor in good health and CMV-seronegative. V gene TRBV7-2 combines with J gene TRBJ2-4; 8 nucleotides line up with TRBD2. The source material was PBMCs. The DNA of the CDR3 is TGTGCCAGCAGCTCCTATCGGCTAGCGGGTTCAAACATTCAGTACTTC. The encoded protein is CASSSYRLAGSNIQYF.